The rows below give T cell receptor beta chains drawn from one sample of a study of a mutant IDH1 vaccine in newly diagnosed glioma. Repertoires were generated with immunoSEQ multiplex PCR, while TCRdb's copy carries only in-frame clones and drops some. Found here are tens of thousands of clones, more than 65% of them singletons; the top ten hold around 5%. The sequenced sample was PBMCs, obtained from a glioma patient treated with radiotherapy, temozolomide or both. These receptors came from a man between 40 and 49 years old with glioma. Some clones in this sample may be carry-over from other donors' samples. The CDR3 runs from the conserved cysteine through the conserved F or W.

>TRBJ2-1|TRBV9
CASSASPGLAGFNEQFF
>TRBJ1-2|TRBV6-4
CASFSPGVWGYTF
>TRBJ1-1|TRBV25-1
CASSDRGGTEAFF
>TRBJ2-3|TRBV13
CASSLEGGGAWDTQYF
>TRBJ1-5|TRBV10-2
CASREQSNQPQHF
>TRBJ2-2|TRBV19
CASISHYVNTGELFF
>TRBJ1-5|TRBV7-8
CASSTDRRALQPQHF
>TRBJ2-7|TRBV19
CASSIGPQGSSYEQYF
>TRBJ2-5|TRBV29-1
CSAGQGSETQYF
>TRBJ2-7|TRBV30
CAWRSPGGGSYEQYF
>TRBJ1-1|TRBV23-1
CASVGGRTEAFF
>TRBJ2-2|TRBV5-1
CASSRLLPGQGSGELFF
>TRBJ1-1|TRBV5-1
CASTIGVDTEAFF
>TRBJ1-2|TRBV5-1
CASSYAGQGEGYTF
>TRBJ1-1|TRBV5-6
CASSFKVLGPNTEAFF
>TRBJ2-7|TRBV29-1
CSVAGQGSSYEQYF
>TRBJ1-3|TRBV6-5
CASSLRRGTGNTIYF
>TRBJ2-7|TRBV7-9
CASSPSGYNEQYF
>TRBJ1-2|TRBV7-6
CASSFAGGYGYTF
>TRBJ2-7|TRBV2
CASSEELEPPEQYF
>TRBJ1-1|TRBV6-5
CASESGERTEAFF
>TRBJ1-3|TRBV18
CASSPEGTGHFGNTIYF
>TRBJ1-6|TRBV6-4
CASSDPVPRRSYNSPLHF
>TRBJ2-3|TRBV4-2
CASSQEGTSGGKGTDTQYF
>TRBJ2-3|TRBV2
CASSGDSTEYTDTQYF
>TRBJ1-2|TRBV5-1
CASRVDNYGYTF
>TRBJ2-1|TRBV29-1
CSVEMGGPTSEQFF
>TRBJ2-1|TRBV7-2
CASSLALRGEQFF
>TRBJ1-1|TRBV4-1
CASSQGERGTEAFF
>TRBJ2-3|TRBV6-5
CASRTLDSRADTQYF
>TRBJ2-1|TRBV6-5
CASSYGGNEQFF
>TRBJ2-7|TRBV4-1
CASSQDGQEAYEQYF
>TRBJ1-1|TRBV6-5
CASSLTGGNTEAFF
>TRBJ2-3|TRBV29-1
CSVEDVRGRTDTQYF
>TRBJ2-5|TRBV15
CATSRERGGETQYF
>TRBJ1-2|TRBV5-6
CASSSRGTRYGYTF
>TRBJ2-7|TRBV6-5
CASSQQTGTSYEQYF
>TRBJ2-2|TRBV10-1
CASSDLRTSGGYGELFF
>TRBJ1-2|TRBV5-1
CASSPETGAGYTF
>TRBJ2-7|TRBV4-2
CASSQSRLDPPNEQYF
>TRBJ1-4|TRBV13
CASSRGRPREKLFF
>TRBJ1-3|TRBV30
CAWSYGTGRVDTIYF
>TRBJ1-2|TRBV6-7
CASSSAEGNYGYTF
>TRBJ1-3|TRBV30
CAWSWGSLSGNTIYF
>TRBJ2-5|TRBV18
CASSPGNQETQYF
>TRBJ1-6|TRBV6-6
CASSYSLDYNSPLHF
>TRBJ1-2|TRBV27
CASSLGQGEVGYTF
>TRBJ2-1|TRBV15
CATSRVGGYNEQFF
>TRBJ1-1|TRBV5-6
CASIPPDGNTEAFF
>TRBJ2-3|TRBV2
CASSENRDTQYF
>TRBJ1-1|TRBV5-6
CASSLFAGEVAAFF
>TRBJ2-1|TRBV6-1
CASNRLAGGNEQFF
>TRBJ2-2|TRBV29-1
CSAYAGELFF
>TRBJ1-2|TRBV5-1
CASSFGQHGYTF
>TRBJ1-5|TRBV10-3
CAINDRDSNQPQHF
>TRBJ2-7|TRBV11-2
CASSPTGTSAREQYF
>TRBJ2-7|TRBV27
CASRGTGGFEQYF
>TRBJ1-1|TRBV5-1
CASSQGDTEAFF